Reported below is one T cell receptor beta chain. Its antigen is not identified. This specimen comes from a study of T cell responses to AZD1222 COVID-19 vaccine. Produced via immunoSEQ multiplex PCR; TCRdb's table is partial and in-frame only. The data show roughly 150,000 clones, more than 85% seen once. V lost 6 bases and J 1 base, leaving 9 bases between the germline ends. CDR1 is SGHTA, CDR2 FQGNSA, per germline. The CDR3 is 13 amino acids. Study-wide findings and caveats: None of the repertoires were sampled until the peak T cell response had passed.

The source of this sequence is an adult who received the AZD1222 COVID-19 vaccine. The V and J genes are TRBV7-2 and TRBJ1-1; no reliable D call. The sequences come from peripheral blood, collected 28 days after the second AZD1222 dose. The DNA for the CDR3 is TGTGCCAGCAGATTCGACTGGAACACTGAAGCTTTCTTT. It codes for CASRFDWNTEAFF. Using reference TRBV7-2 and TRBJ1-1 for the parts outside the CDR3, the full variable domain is GAGVSQSPSNKVTEKGKDVELRCDPISGHTALYWYRQSLGQGLEFLIYFQGNSAPDKSGLPSDRFSAERTGGSVSTLTIQRTQQEDSAVYLCASRFDWNTEAFFGQGTRLTVV.